Presented here are 19 T cell receptor beta chains from one specimen sequenced in a study of shared clonotypes between healthy human individuals. Clones were read by immunoSEQ multiplex PCR, and TCRdb kept only the in-frame ones, dropping some. In the table there are about 2 million clones, around 96% of which are singletons. CD45RO-negative CD8 cells positively selected for CCR7 made up the naive population, which excluded terminally differentiated effector memory CD45RA+ cells. Sequencing was done on a sample of naive CD8+ T cells sorted from blood. The source of these receptors is a man younger than 30 in good health.

The chain recombines TRBV11-2 with TRBJ2-1; the match to TRBD1 covers 8 bases. The CDR3 runs 16 residues. Per the germline V gene, CDR1 is SGHAT and CDR2 is FQNNGV. The V and J ends lost 0 bases and 8 bases, in that order; junction bases with no gene match: 9. CDR3 residues: CASSLDAGQVNHEQFF. The CDR3 DNA is TGTGCCAGCAGCTTAGACGCGGGACAGGTCAACCATGAGCAGTTCTTC.

This rearrangement joins TRBV5-1 to TRBJ2-3, with 16 bases matching TRBD2. Germline values: CDR1 SGHRS, CDR2 YFSETQ. The CDR3 is 17 residues long. The V and J ends lost 4 bases and 3 bases, in that order; junction bases with no gene match: 5. The CDR3 coding sequence is TGCGCCAGCAGCCCGGGACTAGCGGGAGGGTGGACAGATACGCAGTATTTT. This sequence encodes CASSPGLAGGWTDTQYF.

The CDR3 protein is CASSLEGGNGYTF. Here the CDR3 DNA reads TGTGCCAGCAGCTTGGAAGGGGGCAATGGCTACACCTTC. V and J are TRBV5-6 and TRBJ1-2; 7 bases agree with TRBD1. The germline CDR1 and CDR2 sequences are SGHDT and YYEEEE. Losses at the gene ends were 0 bases for V and 6 bases for J; bases not matched to a gene: 2. The CDR3 sequence is 13 residues long.

In this sample, this clone turned up once. The V gene is TRBV6-1, the J gene TRBJ1-1, with D possibly matching TRBD1 (6 bases). From germline, CDR1 is MNHNS and CDR2 SASEGT. The ends were cut back, 6 bases at V and 3 bases at J, with 14 bases in the middle. This CDR3 spans 14 amino acids. This CDR3 is CASRNLTGYTEAFF. CDR3 sequence (DNA): TGTGCCAGCAGGAATTTAACAGGGTACACTGAAGCTTTCTTT.

The V call is TRBV6-5, the J call TRBJ2-2, with D unresolved. CDR3 length equals 14 residues. V lost 3 bases and J 4 bases, leaving 9 bases between the germline ends. Germline-derived CDR1 and CDR2 are MNHEY and SVGAGI. The CDR3 sequence: CASSYYLGTGELFF. The CDR3 nucleotides read TGTGCCAGCAGTTATTACCTAGGCACCGGGGAGCTGTTTTTT.

The chain joins TRBV7-9 to TRBJ2-1, with TRBD1 matching over 7 bases. The ends lost 5 bases at V and 0 bases at J; junction bases unmatched: 1. Looked up from germline, CDR1 is SEHNR and CDR2 is FQNEAQ (reference sequence). This CDR3 region has 14 residues. For the CDR3, the DNA is TGTGCCAGCAGCCGGGACAGCTCCTACAATGAGCAGTTCTTC. The encoded protein is CASSRDSSYNEQFF.

The V gene is TRBV6-5, the J gene TRBJ2-3, with D tentatively TRBD1 (5 bases). Germline V gene lookup returns CDR1 MNHEY and CDR2 SVGAGI. The CDR3 has 14 residues. Trimming removed 2 bases at V and 6 bases at J, with 12 bases between. The CDR3 nucleotides are TGTGCCAGCAGTTACGGGGCAGGGTGGGATACGCAGTATTTT. Translated, it gives CASSYGAGWDTQYF.

The chain carries TRBV28 and TRBJ2-1, with 8 nucleotides matching TRBD2. The CDR3 sequence is 14 residues long. Looked up from germline, CDR1 is MDHEN and CDR2 is SYDVKM. The V segment lost 6 bases and the J segment 2 bases; nucleotides outside the gene matches: 3. The CDR3 reads CASRSGSPYNEQFF. For the CDR3, the DNA is TGTGCCAGCAGGAGCGGGAGTCCCTACAATGAGCAGTTCTTC.

This chain joins TRBV2 and TRBJ1-1; D remains unclear. The CDR3 length is 12 residues. The germline V gene encodes CDR1 SNHLY and CDR2 FYNNEI. Trimming took off 10 bases at V and 0 bases at J, with 9 bases between the two ends. CDR3 nucleotide sequence: TGTGCCATCCTTGCTCTGAACACTGAAGCTTTCTTT. It is translated as CAILALNTEAFF.

The rearrangement uses TRBV5-4 and TRBJ2-1; the D gene is possibly TRBD2 (5 bases). CDR3 length equals 12 residues. The germline V and J ends were trimmed by 4 bases and 13 bases, with 15 bases remaining between them. Per germline, CDR1 SGHNT and CDR2 YYREEE (reference sequence). CDR3: CASSLGNSLQFF. CDR3 DNA sequence: TGTGCCAGCAGCCTCGGGAACTCGTTACAGTTCTTC.

This chain joins TRBV4-3 and TRBJ2-1; 10 nucleotides match TRBD2. CDR1 is LGHNA and CDR2 is YSLEER in the germline V gene. This CDR3 comprises 16 residues. V gave up 2 bases and J gave up 2 bases; unmatched junction bases: 3. The CDR3 spells CASSQTLAGAYNEQFF. CDR3 in DNA: TGCGCCAGCAGCCAAACTCTAGCGGGAGCCTACAATGAGCAGTTCTTC.

V and J are TRBV7-9 and TRBJ2-5; TRBD2 might be the D (6 bases). CDR1 is SEHNR and CDR2 is FQNEAQ in the germline V gene (reference sequence). The CDR3 length is 15 residues. V was clipped by 3 bases and J by 5 bases, with 16 bases between them. This CDR3 reads CASSFGAGSHETQYF. CDR3 DNA sequence: TGTGCCAGCAGCTTCGGGGCGGGGTCCCACGAGACCCAGTACTTC.

This clone came up once. This sequence joins TRBV27 and TRBJ2-3; D unclear. This CDR3 has 12 residues. The V and J ends lost 5 bases and 5 bases respectively, with 8 bases between them. CDR1 and CDR2 (germline): MNHEY, SMNVEV (reference sequence). The CDR3 protein is CASSHIRDTQYF. DNA for the CDR3: TGTGCCAGCAGTCACATCCGAGATACGCAGTATTTT.

This clone was picked up a small number of times. The V and J genes are TRBV27 and TRBJ1-2; no definite D call. V was cut by 2 bases and J by 0 bases, with 10 bases left in between. CDR1 is MNHEY, CDR2 SMNVEV, per germline (reference sequence). This CDR3 is 15 amino acids long. This CDR3 is CASSLSVIPNYGYTF. CDR3 sequence (DNA): TGTGCCAGCAGTTTAAGCGTCATCCCTAACTATGGCTACACCTTC.

This clone was observed a single time. V and J are TRBV12-5 and TRBJ2-7; 8 bases are shared with TRBD1. CDR1 is LGHNT and CDR2 is FRNRAP in the germline V gene. Germline trimming cut 3 bases from V and 2 bases from J; bases unmatched to any gene: 3. There are 14 residues in the CDR3. CDR3 residues: CASGFGTGTYEQYF. CDR3 nucleotide sequence: TGTGCTAGTGGTTTTGGGACAGGCACCTACGAGCAGTACTTC. Together with reference TRBV12-5 and TRBJ2-7, the CDR3 gives the full variable domain: DARVTQTPRHKVTEMGQEVTMRCQPILGHNTVFWYRQTMMQGLELLAYFRNRAPLDDSGMPKDRFSAEMPDATLATLKIQPSEPRDSAVYFCASGFGTGTYEQYFGPGTRLTVT.

Points on this clone: Its ends do not fully match the called genes, so a read error is possible. The chain joins TRBV7-7 to TRBJ1-3; 11 bases are a match to TRBD1. There are 15 residues in the CDR3. Germline lookup yields CDR1 SSHAT and CDR2 FNYEAQ (reference sequence). The CDR3 DNA reads TGTGCTAGCAGTCGGGGACAGGGGGCTGGAAACACCATATATTTT. This encodes CASSRGQGAGNTIYF.

The CDR3 sequence: CASSRTGGYEQYF. CDR3 sequence (DNA): TGTGCCAGCAGCCGGACAGGGGGCTACGAGCAGTACTTC. The chain links TRBV11-2 to TRBJ2-7; 10 bases are shared with TRBD1. V shed 5 bases and J 3 bases; nucleotides not matched to a gene: 1. CDR3 length: 13 residues. The V gene's germline CDR1 is SGHAT and CDR2 FQNNGV. Full variable domain (missing parts from reference TRBV11-2 and TRBJ2-7): EAGVAQSPRYKIIEKRQSVAFWCNPISGHATLYWYQQILGQGPKLLIQFQNNGVVDDSQLPKDRFSAERLKGVDSTLKIQPAKLEDSAVYLCASSRTGGYEQYFGPGTRLTVT.

The chain links TRBV27 to TRBJ1-5; D uncertain. CDR1 and CDR2 from the germline V gene are MNHEY and SMNVEV (reference sequence). The germline V and J ends were trimmed by 2 bases and 8 bases, with 13 bases remaining between them. The CDR3 consists of 14 residues. For the CDR3, the DNA is TGTGCCAGCAGTTTAACGACGACGGTAGAGCCCCAGCATTTT. This encodes CASSLTTTVEPQHF.

As to this clone: Other DNA variants within this sample encode the same CDR3. The rearrangement uses TRBV27 and TRBJ2-7, with 8 bases matching TRBD1. The CDR3 consists of 13 residues. The germline CDR1 and CDR2 sequences are MNHEY and SMNVEV (reference sequence). Trimming cost V 6 bases and J 4 bases; bases outside gene matches: 5. This CDR3 is CASSGTGGYEQYF. As DNA, the CDR3 is TGTGCCAGCAGCGGGACAGGCGGATACGAGCAGTACTTC.